Listed below are T cell receptor beta chains from one sample, sequenced in a study of cytomegalovirus exposure and HLA in healthy donors. TCRdb keeps only in-frame clones here, not all; method: immunoSEQ multiplex PCR. The table lists roughly 150,000 clones, approximately 72% of them singletons. Material for sequencing was PBMCs. These receptors all stem from a man aged 18 to 29 in good health and CMV-seronegative. CDR3s include the opening cysteine and the closing phenylalanine or tryptophan. A D gene is named only where the DNA matches it firmly. Clone size, where shown, is once, few, many, or a class for clones that have expanded.

V gene,J gene,D gene,clone size,CDR3 DNA,CDR3 protein
TRBV4-1,TRBJ2-7,NA,few,TGCGCCAGCAGCCAGACCGACAGCTACGAGCAGTACTTC,CASSQTDSYEQYF
TRBV6-6,TRBJ2-7,TRBD2,NA,TGTGCCAGCAGTGACCGACTGGGGGGGTACGAGCAGTACTTC,CASSDRLGGYEQYF
TRBV9,TRBJ2-1,TRBD2,NA,TGTGCCAGCAGCGTAGGGGTTAGCGGGAGGGAATATAGTGAGCAGTTCTTC,CASSVGVSGREYSEQFF
TRBV23-1,TRBJ1-5,NA,NA,TGCGCCAGCAGTCAAATCGAGGGGGATCAGCCCCAGCATTTT,CASSQIEGDQPQHF
TRBV4-3,TRBJ2-1,TRBD2,NA,TGCGCCAGCAGCCAACTAGGTTCCGCGGGAGCCTCCTACAATGAGCAGTTCTTC,CASSQLGSAGASYNEQFF
TRBV13,TRBJ1-2,NA,NA,TGTGCCAGCAGCTTTGGGGGGGGCGAAAGGTCAGGTGGCTACACCTTC,CASSFGGGERSGGYTF
TRBV11-2,TRBJ1-1,NA,NA,TGTGCCAGCAGCTTAGTAATTGGCAGGGCCGACATGAACACTGAAGCTTTCTTT,CASSLVIGRADMNTEAFF
TRBV6-4,TRBJ2-2,NA,NA,TGTGCCAGCAGTGACTCCTCTAGGAACACCGGGGAGCTGTTTTTT,CASSDSSRNTGELFF
TRBV15,TRBJ2-7,NA,NA,TGTGCCACCAGCGGAGGGGGGACACAATACGAGCAGTACTTC,CATSGGGTQYEQYF
TRBV27,TRBJ1-2,NA,NA,TGTGCCAGCAGCCGTCGCTGGGGGGGACGGCGGCTGCCTTATGGCTACACCTTC,CASSRRWGGRRLPYGYTF
TRBV4-1,TRBJ2-7,NA,once,TGCGCCAGCAGCCAAGACGTCAGGGGTCCCTCCTACGAGCAGTACTTC,CASSQDVRGPSYEQYF
TRBV9,TRBJ2-7,TRBD2,NA,TGTGCCAGCAGCAAAGGGACTAGCGGGAGGCAGTACTTC,CASSKGTSGRQYF
TRBV28,TRBJ2-1,TRBD1,NA,TGTGCCAGCAGAAGAGCCGGGACAGGTGGATGGAATGAGCAGTTCTTC,CASRRAGTGGWNEQFF
TRBV15,TRBJ2-5,NA,few,TGTGCCACCAGCAGAGATCGGGAACAGGGACAAGAGACCCAGTACTTC,CATSRDREQGQETQYF